A selection of T cell receptor beta chains follows, all from one sample in a study of blood T cells in healthy people across ages. TCRdb reprocessed the 5' RACE reads via MiXCR and lists one record per CDR3 protein. This table holds around 1.7 million distinct CDR3 sequences, 28% found once. Sequences were obtained from blood. These receptors came from a woman in her 30s in good health. CDR3s include the opening cysteine and the closing phenylalanine or tryptophan. Fields, in order: V gene, D gene, J gene, clone size, CDR3 DNA, CDR3 protein. The D gene is left open where the match is weak. Size tells how often a clone was seen (once, few, many) or the class of an expanded clone, and some rows leave it out.

v_gene: TRBV7-9; d_gene: NA; j_gene: TRBJ2-7; abundance: NA; CDR3nt: TGTGCCAGCAGCTTATCGGGTCGGCAGGCTTCTCGAGAGCAGTACTTC; CDR3aa: CASSLSGRQASREQYF
v_gene: TRBV20-1; d_gene: TRBD2; j_gene: TRBJ2-1; abundance: few; CDR3nt: TGCAGTGTATCCGCGGGAGGTAACGATGAGCAGTTCTTC; CDR3aa: CSVSAGGNDEQFF
v_gene: TRBV5-1; d_gene: NA; j_gene: TRBJ2-4; abundance: NA; CDR3nt: TGCGCCAGCAGCTGGGGGGGCGTTGAAGACATTCAGTACTTC; CDR3aa: CASSWGGVEDIQYF
v_gene: TRBV6-6; d_gene: TRBD2; j_gene: TRBJ2-7; abundance: many; CDR3nt: TGTGCCAGCAGTTACTCCGGGGGGATCCGGTCCTACGAGCAGTACTTC; CDR3aa: CASSYSGGIRSYEQYF
v_gene: TRBV30; d_gene: NA; j_gene: TRBJ2-1; abundance: few; CDR3nt: TGTGCCTGGAGCCTCCACCCCCTCGGTGAGCAGTTCTTC; CDR3aa: CAWSLHPLGEQFF
v_gene: TRBV20-1; d_gene: NA; j_gene: TRBJ1-4; abundance: NA; CDR3nt: TGCAGTGCTATAGAGATAAGTCCGGGGGAAAAACTGTTTTTT; CDR3aa: CSAIEISPGEKLFF
v_gene: TRBV4-3; d_gene: NA; j_gene: TRBJ1-1; abundance: NA; CDR3nt: TGCGCCAGCAGCCAAGAGGAACTTGACAGAGAAGCTTTCTTT; CDR3aa: CASSQEELDREAFF
v_gene: TRBV7-2; d_gene: NA; j_gene: TRBJ2-5; abundance: few; CDR3nt: TGTGCCAGCAGCTTTGGTGTACAGGTGGAAAAGACCCAGTACTTC; CDR3aa: CASSFGVQVEKTQYF
v_gene: TRBV5-1; d_gene: NA; j_gene: TRBJ2-5; abundance: many; CDR3nt: TGCGCCAGCAGCTTGGGAGGTCTCTTCCAAGAGACCCAGTACTTC; CDR3aa: CASSLGGLFQETQYF
v_gene: TRBV6-5; d_gene: TRBD1; j_gene: TRBJ2-5; abundance: few; CDR3nt: TGTGCCAGCAGGCCGACAGGGTTTGATGAGCAGTACTTC; CDR3aa: CASRPTGFDEQYF
v_gene: TRBV9; d_gene: TRBD2; j_gene: TRBJ2-1; abundance: NA; CDR3nt: TGTGCCAGCAGCGTAGATGCGGGAGCGGCTGGGAATGAGCAGTTCTTC; CDR3aa: CASSVDAGAAGNEQFF
v_gene: TRBV18; d_gene: NA; j_gene: TRBJ2-7; abundance: NA; CDR3nt: TGTGCCAGCTCACCAGAACGGGACGAGCAGTACTTC; CDR3aa: CASSPERDEQYF
v_gene: TRBV5-1; d_gene: TRBD2; j_gene: TRBJ2-1; abundance: many; CDR3nt: TGCGCCAGCAGAGGGCTAGCGGTTATCAATGAGCAGTTCTTC; CDR3aa: CASRGLAVINEQFF
v_gene: TRBV5-1; d_gene: NA; j_gene: TRBJ2-5; abundance: many; CDR3nt: TGCGCCAGCAGACTGACCCCGGGACGAGAAGAGACCCAGTACTTC; CDR3aa: CASRLTPGREETQYF
v_gene: TRBV7-9; d_gene: TRBD2; j_gene: TRBJ2-2; abundance: NA; CDR3nt: TGTGCCAGCAGCTTACTGGCTAGCGGAACGAACACCGGGGAGCTGTTTTTT; CDR3aa: CASSLLASGTNTGELFF
v_gene: TRBV12-3/TRBV12-4; d_gene: NA; j_gene: TRBJ2-5; abundance: many; CDR3nt: TGTGCCAGCGCTTCGACGGGAGAGACCCAGTACTTC; CDR3aa: CASASTGETQYF
v_gene: TRBV2; d_gene: NA; j_gene: TRBJ2-4; abundance: NA; CDR3nt: TGTGCCAGCAGTGAAGCTCTTAATACAGAGGCCAAAAACATTCAGTACTTC; CDR3aa: CASSEALNTEAKNIQYF
v_gene: TRBV20-1; d_gene: NA; j_gene: TRBJ2-1; abundance: NA; CDR3nt: TGCAGTGCCAACCGGGCGGAACCCTACGAGCAGTTCTTC; CDR3aa: CSANRAEPYEQFF
v_gene: TRBV12-3/TRBV12-4; d_gene: TRBD1; j_gene: TRBJ1-2; abundance: NA; CDR3nt: TGTGCCAGCAGTTCGGACAGGGGGCCTTGTTATGGCTACACCTTC; CDR3aa: CASSSDRGPCYGYTF
v_gene: TRBV6-6; d_gene: NA; j_gene: TRBJ2-2; abundance: NA; CDR3nt: TGTGCCATATTCCGGGCCCTAAAAACCGGGGAGCTGTTTTTT; CDR3aa: CAIFRALKTGELFF
v_gene: TRBV12-3/TRBV12-4; d_gene: NA; j_gene: TRBJ1-2; abundance: NA; CDR3nt: TGTGCCAGCAGGCCCACTATCCTCGGATATGGCTACACCTTC; CDR3aa: CASRPTILGYGYTF
v_gene: TRBV5-1; d_gene: NA; j_gene: TRBJ2-7; abundance: NA; CDR3nt: TGCGCCAGCAGCTTGGGTGGGGGCGAAGAACGCGAGCAGTACTTC; CDR3aa: CASSLGGGEEREQYF
v_gene: TRBV12-3/TRBV12-4; d_gene: NA; j_gene: TRBJ2-3; abundance: few; CDR3nt: TGTGCCAGCAGTCTTTTCCGGGACCGCAGCACAGATACGCAGTATTTT; CDR3aa: CASSLFRDRSTDTQYF
v_gene: TRBV7-2; d_gene: NA; j_gene: TRBJ1-5; abundance: NA; CDR3nt: TGTGCCAGCAGCTTGATGACTGGGAAGCCCCTTAGTAATCAGCCCCAGCATTTT; CDR3aa: CASSLMTGKPLSNQPQHF
v_gene: TRBV13; d_gene: NA; j_gene: TRBJ2-1; abundance: few; CDR3nt: TGTGCCAGCAGCATCAACTATCTCGTGGGGGACAATGAGCAGTTCTTC; CDR3aa: CASSINYLVGDNEQFF
v_gene: TRBV20-1; d_gene: TRBD2; j_gene: TRBJ2-1; abundance: NA; CDR3nt: TGCAGTGCTAGGGATGTCCTTAGCGGGGAATCCTCCTACAATGAGCAGTTCTTC; CDR3aa: CSARDVLSGESSYNEQFF
v_gene: TRBV3-1; d_gene: TRBD1; j_gene: TRBJ1-2; abundance: few; CDR3nt: TGTGCCAGCAGCCAAATAGCCGGGACATGGACAGGTGGCTACACCTTC; CDR3aa: CASSQIAGTWTGGYTF
v_gene: TRBV7-2; d_gene: NA; j_gene: TRBJ2-1; abundance: NA; CDR3nt: TGTGCCAGCAGCCTTGAGGGGGGAGGGATGTATGAGACCCAGTTCTTC; CDR3aa: CASSLEGGGMYETQFF
v_gene: TRBV20-1; d_gene: TRBD1; j_gene: TRBJ1-4; abundance: NA; CDR3nt: TGCAGTGCTAGAGGTCGGGCAGGGGGAGCCCAAATCTCATACGAAAAACTGTTTTTT; CDR3aa: CSARGRAGGAQISYEKLFF